This TCR beta chain was identified during a study of beta chain features in type 1 diabetes. Study-level points and caveats: TCRB CDR3s from Type 1 diabetes patients were moderately but significantly shorter in all four CD4+ subsets.

Points on this clone: Its specificity is unknown.

Staining for CD45RO/CCR7/CD25/CD127/CD95/CD27 allowed sorting of CD4+ naive, central memory, regulatory and stem cell-like memory cells. What was sequenced were expressed TCRB transcripts, since all of the isolated RNA had been reverse transcribed. The data were produced by immunoSEQ multiplex PCR, yet TCRdb's version contains in-frame clones alone and is incomplete. This table holds 640,000 or so clones, roughly 13% found once. V lost 4 bases to trimming and J lost 4 bases; unmatched junction nucleotides: 10. The CDR3 is 16 amino acids. Looked up from germline, CDR1 is MDHEN and CDR2 is SYDVKM. The sequence was obtained from a man between 18 and 35 years old with type 1 diabetes. The chain links TRBV28 to TRBJ2-1; 7 bases are shared with TRBD1. The source material was naive CD4+ T cells from blood. In nucleotides, the CDR3 is TGTGCCAGCAGTTCGCCATGGGGACAGAAGTACAATGAGCAGTTCTTC. Translating it yields CASSSPWGQKYNEQFF.